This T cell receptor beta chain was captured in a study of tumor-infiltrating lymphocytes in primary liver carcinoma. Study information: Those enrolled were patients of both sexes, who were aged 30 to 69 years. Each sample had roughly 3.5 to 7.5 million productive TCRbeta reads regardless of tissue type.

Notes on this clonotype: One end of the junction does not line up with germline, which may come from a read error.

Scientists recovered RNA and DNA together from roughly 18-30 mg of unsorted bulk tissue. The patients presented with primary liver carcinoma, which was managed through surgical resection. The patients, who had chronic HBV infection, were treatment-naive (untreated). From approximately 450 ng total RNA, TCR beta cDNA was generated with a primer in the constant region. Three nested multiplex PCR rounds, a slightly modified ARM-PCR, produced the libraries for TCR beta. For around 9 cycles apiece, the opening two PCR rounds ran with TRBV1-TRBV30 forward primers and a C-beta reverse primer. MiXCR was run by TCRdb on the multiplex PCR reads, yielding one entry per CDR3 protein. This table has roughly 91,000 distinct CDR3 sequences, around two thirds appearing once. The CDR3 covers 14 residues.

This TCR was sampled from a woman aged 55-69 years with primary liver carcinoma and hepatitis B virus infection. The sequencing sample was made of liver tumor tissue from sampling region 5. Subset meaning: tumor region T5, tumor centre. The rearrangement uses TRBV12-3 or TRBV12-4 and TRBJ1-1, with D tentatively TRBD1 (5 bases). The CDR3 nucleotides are TGTTCCAGCAGCCCGACAGAGGCGAGCACTGAAGCTTACTTT. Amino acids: CSSSPTEASTEAYF.